Shown below are 22 T cell receptor beta chains from a single sample sequenced in a study of blood T cell repertoires in COVID-19. The method was immunoSEQ multiplex PCR; TCRdb's version includes in-frame clones alone and lacks a portion of them. This sample yields more than 200,000 clones, of which under 90% are seen a single time; roughly 10% belongs to the top ten. The sequenced sample was peripheral blood. The source is a woman aged 80 or older with COVID-19, enrolled during active disease.

This clone was found many times. V usage is TRBV12-2 and J usage is TRBJ1-2; the DNA was not used to check the table's D call, TRBD1. TRBV12-2 is a pseudogene segment. The CDR3 contains 15 residues. The CDR3 region is CASRYGNRVNYGYTF. The CDR3 coding sequence is TGTGCAAGTCGCTATGGGAACAGGGTAAACTATGGCTACACCTTC.

The chain combines TRBV20-1 with TRBJ1-3; D is unresolved. Per germline, CDR1 DFQATT and CDR2 SNEGSKA (reference sequence). The CDR3 extends over 12 amino acids. V lost 3 bases and J 4 bases, leaving 7 bases between the germline ends. In DNA form, the CDR3 reads TGCAGTGCTAGTCCGGGGGGAAACACCATATATTTT. Its translation is CSASPGGNTIYF.

With respect to this clone: The junction departs from germline at one end; a sequencing error may be responsible. CDR3 loop: CASSLRTASPNYGYTF. Written as DNA, the CDR3 is TGTGCCAGCAGCCTGCGGACTGCTTCGCCTAATTATGGCTACACCTTC. The V gene is TRBV5-6, the J gene TRBJ1-2; no firm D call. The CDR3 has 16 amino acids. CDR1 SGHDT and CDR2 YYEEEE come from the germline V gene.

J is TRBJ1-6 and V is TRBV19; D is undetermined. Trimming took 0 bases from V and 3 from J, leaving 9 bases between them. The germline V gene encodes CDR1 LNHDA and CDR2 SQIVND (reference sequence). The length of the CDR3 is 16 residues. For the CDR3, the DNA is TGTGCCAGTAGTATAGAGGGCAGCAGCTATAATTCACCCCTCCACTTT. As protein: CASSIEGSSYNSPLHF.

This clone occurred once. V usage is TRBV7-8 and J usage is TRBJ2-7, with 9 bases identical to TRBD2. The germline V gene has CDR1 SGHVS and CDR2 FQNEAQ. This CDR3 spans 17 amino acids. Trimming removed 2 bases from V and 1 base from J; junction bases left unmatched: 9. The CDR3 region is CASSLRAGGLQSYEQYF. CDR3 DNA: TGTGCCAGCAGCTTACGAGCGGGGGGACTTCAATCCTACGAGCAGTACTTC.

The chain employs TRBV24-1 and TRBJ1-5; 9 nucleotides agree with TRBD1. The V gene's germline CDR1 is KGHDR and CDR2 SFDVKD. The CDR3 consists of 14 residues. V shed 6 bases and J 7 bases; nucleotides not matched to a gene: 6. CDR3 nucleotide sequence: TGTGCCACCAGTTCTGGACAGGGGCTCCAGCCCCAGCATTTT. This translates into CATSSGQGLQPQHF.

V and J are TRBV10-3 and TRBJ2-5, with a tentative D call TRBD2 (5 bases). Germline CDR1 ENHRY, CDR2 SYGVKD. The CDR3 sequence is 14 residues long. The ends were cut back, 4 bases at V and 5 bases at J, with 14 bases in the middle. The CDR3 DNA reads as TGTGCCATCAGTGGAAGGGCCCCGGGGGAGACCCAGTACTTC. Protein: CAISGRAPGETQYF.

The chain carries TRBV6-5 and TRBJ1-2, with 8 bases fitting TRBD1. The length of the CDR3 is 12 residues. With 5 bases clipped from V and 13 bases from J, the junction kept 9 bases outside the gene matches. The V gene's germline CDR1 is MNHEY and CDR2 SVGAGI. The CDR3 bases are TGTGCCAGCAGTCCCGGACAGGGAAGGACCACCTTC. Its translation is CASSPGQGRTTF.

This clone was seen once. J is TRBJ1-1 and V is TRBV27, with TRBD1 as a possible D gene (6 bases). V was trimmed by 5 bases and J by 2 bases, leaving 24 bases between them. CDR3 length equals 18 residues. Germline CDR1 and CDR2: MNHEY and SMNVEV (reference sequence). For the CDR3, the DNA is TGTGCCAGCAGTCCCCGGGCAGGGGCGACAGTCTTAAACACTGAAGCTTTCTTT. It encodes CASSPRAGATVLNTEAFF.

This clone was detected a few times. The chain uses TRBV27 and TRBJ1-6; D remains ambiguous. Looked up from germline, CDR1 is MNHEY and CDR2 is SMNVEV (reference sequence). V was pared by 3 bases and J by 7 bases, with 16 bases between. There are 16 residues in the CDR3. The CDR3, as DNA: TGTGCCAGCAGTTTGAGTTCCGGGTCTTCAAATTCACCCCTCCACTTT. It codes for CASSLSSGSSNSPLHF.

This chain links TRBV5-1 with TRBJ2-1, with 11 bases aligning to TRBD1. V shed 3 bases, J shed 5 bases, and the junction held 4 bases outside the gene matches. Germline lookup yields CDR1 SGHRS and CDR2 YFSETQ. CDR3 length equals 15 residues. The CDR3 region has the DNA TGCGCCAGCAGCTCGGGGACAGGGGGAAACAATGAGCAGTTCTTC. Translating gives CASSSGTGGNNEQFF.

J is TRBJ2-7 and V is TRBV19; the D is unclear. The CDR3 is 13 amino acids. V was pared by 1 base and J by 2 bases, with 6 bases between. The germline V gene encodes CDR1 LNHDA and CDR2 SQIVND (reference sequence). In DNA form, the CDR3 reads TGTGCCAGTAGTATAGCAACAGCCTACGAGCAGTACTTC. Its protein is CASSIATAYEQYF.

J is TRBJ2-2 and V is TRBV28, with TRBD1 as a possible D gene (5 bases). Between the trimmed V and J ends, which lost 6 bases and 0 bases, there was a span of 14 bases. This CDR3 has 16 residues. Germline values: CDR1 MDHEN, CDR2 SYDVKM. The CDR3 bases are TGTGCCAGCAGCAAATGGGGCAGCGCGAACACCGGGGAGCTGTTTTTT. As protein: CASSKWGSANTGELFF.

Turning to this clone: The same CDR3 arises from other DNA sequences in this sample as well. J is TRBJ2-2 and V is TRBV18; D is unresolved. The germline gives CDR1 KGHSH, CDR2 LQKENI. Trimming removed 3 bases at V and 2 bases at J, with 4 bases between. The CDR3 runs to 13 residues. The CDR3 is CASSPRNTGELFF. The CDR3 DNA sequence: TGTGCCAGCTCACCGAGAAACACCGGGGAGCTGTTTTTT.

This clone was counted between two and nine times. The chain uses TRBV13 and TRBJ1-3, with 9 bases aligning to TRBD1. The V gene's germline CDR1 is PRHDT and CDR2 FYEKMQ (reference sequence). This CDR3 has 18 residues. The V segment lost 4 bases and the J segment 9 bases; nucleotides outside the gene matches: 19. The CDR3 loop is CASSSALLGQGYRSTIYF. CDR3 bases: TGTGCCAGCAGCTCGGCTCTTTTGGGACAGGGATATCGCAGCACCATATATTTT.

The CDR3 DNA reads as TGCAGCGTTGGTCTGACAGGGGATAGCAATCAGCCCCAGCATTTT. This codes for CSVGLTGDSNQPQHF. The gene calls are TRBV29-1 and TRBJ1-5; 8 bases agree with TRBD1. Unmatched junction bases numbered 5, after V lost 4 bases and J lost 0 bases. CDR1 SQVTM and CDR2 ANQGSEA come from the germline V gene. The CDR3 totals 15 residues.

In its sample, this clone was seen once. As DNA, the CDR3 is TGCGCCAGCAGCTTGGACAGTGTTCAGGGCTACACCTTC. Amino acid sequence: CASSLDSVQGYTF. J is TRBJ1-2 and V is TRBV5-1, with no clear D. The germline V gene has CDR1 SGHRS and CDR2 YFSETQ. V was trimmed by 0 bases and J by 8 bases, leaving 11 bases between them. The CDR3 has 13 residues. The complete variable domain, with remaining parts taken from reference TRBV5-1 and TRBJ1-2, reads KAGVTQTPRYLIKTRGQQVTLSCSPISGHRSVSWYQQTPGQGLQFLFEYFSETQRNKGNFPGRFSGRQFSNSRSEMNVSTLELGDSALYLCASSLDSVQGYTFGSGTRLTVV.

The V gene is TRBV10-3, the J gene TRBJ2-1; 11 bases map to TRBD2. Germline values: CDR1 ENHRY, CDR2 SYGVKD. This CDR3 has 16 residues. V lost 6 bases to trimming and J lost 5 bases; unmatched junction nucleotides: 9. Here the CDR3 DNA reads TGTGCCATCAGGGACCCTAGCGGGGGGCTGAACAATGAGCAGTTCTTC. This encodes CAIRDPSGGLNNEQFF.

In nucleotides, the CDR3 is TGTGCCAGTTGGGACAGGGTTATATCTATGAACACTGAAGCTTTCTTT. Its protein product is CASWDRVISMNTEAFF. This sequence joins TRBV28 and TRBJ1-1; 9 nucleotides align to TRBD1. The CDR3 has 16 amino acids. CDR1 MDHEN and CDR2 SYDVKM come from the germline V gene. Trimming removed 9 bases from V and 0 bases from J; junction bases left unmatched: 11.

The rearrangement links TRBV19 to TRBJ2-3, with 9 positions matching TRBD1. There are 16 residues in the CDR3. The trim removed 4 bases at V and 3 bases at J, leaving 8 bases unmatched. CDR1 and CDR2 from the germline V gene are LNHDA and SQIVND (reference sequence). As DNA, the CDR3 is TGTGCCAGTAGTACTGGACAGGGGATAGGGACAGATACGCAGTATTTT. Encoded protein: CASSTGQGIGTDTQYF.

The chain recombines TRBV5-1 with TRBJ2-5; 7 bases match TRBD1. Germline CDR1 is SGHRS and CDR2 is YFSETQ. The CDR3 spans 13 residues. V shed 7 bases, J shed 2 bases, and the junction held 5 bases outside the gene matches. DNA for the CDR3: TGCGCCAGCGCGCCGGACAGGCAAGAGACCCAGTACTTC. It codes for CASAPDRQETQYF.

The chain uses TRBV5-1 and TRBJ2-1; D is possibly TRBD1 (6 bases). The CDR3 covers 14 residues. The V end was cut by 5 bases, the J end by 7 bases, with 16 bases between. CDR1 and CDR2 from the germline V gene are SGHRS and YFSETQ. The CDR3: CASSTGMRENEQFF. DNA for the CDR3: TGCGCCAGCAGTACAGGGATGAGGGAAAATGAGCAGTTCTTC.